Below, 14 T cell receptor beta chains from the same sample are listed, as sequenced in a study of CD8+CD57+ T cells in acquired aplastic anemia. Researchers used genomic DNA as the template to profile TCR beta VDJ and CDR3. TCRdb re-analysed the reads in MiXCR, keeping a single row per CDR3 protein. The table lists some 210,000 distinct CDR3 sequences, approximately 57% of them singletons. The sample comprised sorted CD4+, CD8+, or CD8+CD57+ T cells (not recorded which) from PBMCs. The receptors originated from a human donor in good health.

This clonotype was picked up many times. The chain has TRBV6-5 and TRBJ2-7, with D possibly matching TRBD1 (6 bases). Between the trimmed V and J ends, which lost 2 bases and 4 bases, there was a span of 15 bases. CDR1 is MNHEY, CDR2 SVGAGI, per germline. This CDR3 contains 15 residues. DNA of the CDR3: TGTGCCAGCAGTTACCGCCCGGACAGTCCTTACGAGCAGTACTTC. Translated: CASSYRPDSPYEQYF.

This clonotype occurred a few times. The chain joins TRBV2 to TRBJ1-5; D perhaps matches TRBD1 (5 bases). Looked up from germline, CDR1 is SNHLY and CDR2 is FYNNEI. V dropped 1 base and J dropped 8 bases, with 6 bases sitting between them. This CDR3 has 12 amino acids. CDR3 bases: TGTGCCAGCAGTGAAGTCAGGGAGCCCCAGCATTTT. Protein sequence: CASSEVREPQHF.

The chain uses TRBV29-1 and TRBJ2-2, with D perhaps TRBD2 (6 bases). Trimming took off 4 bases at V and 5 bases at J, with 11 bases between the two ends. The CDR3 loop spans 13 amino acids. Germline CDR1 SQVTM, CDR2 ANQGSEA. The chain's CDR3 is CSVGAGLTGELFF. The CDR3 DNA reads as TGCAGCGTTGGAGCGGGCCTGACCGGGGAGCTGTTTTTT.

The chain couples TRBV7-2 to TRBJ2-1, with 7 bases aligning to TRBD1. The length of the CDR3 is 16 residues. V was clipped by 4 bases and J by 3 bases; unmatched bases: 9. The germline V gene has CDR1 SGHTA and CDR2 FQGNSA. The CDR3 sequence: CASSSRDSTFYNEQFF. Written as DNA, the CDR3 is TGTGCCAGCAGCTCCCGGGACAGTACCTTCTACAATGAGCAGTTCTTC.

In its sample, this clonotype was seen many times. The V call is TRBV7-9, the J call TRBJ2-3, with D unclear. Germline CDR1 reads SEHNR; CDR2 reads FQNEAQ (reference sequence). This CDR3 has 15 residues. The V gene lost 5 bases and the J gene lost 3 bases, with 15 bases spanning the gap. CDR3 amino acids: CASSQVMELTDTQYF. For the CDR3, the DNA is TGTGCCAGCAGCCAGGTGATGGAGTTAACAGATACGCAGTATTTT.

The table lists this clonotype with a few counts. This CDR3 is CASSRQASYEQYF. CDR3 nucleotide sequence: TGTGCCAGCAGCCGGCAGGCTTCCTACGAGCAGTACTTC. The chain recombines TRBV7-2 with TRBJ2-7; no definite D call. Germline-derived CDR1 and CDR2 are SGHTA and FQGNSA. Trimming took 5 bases from V and 1 from J, leaving 9 bases between them. CDR3 length: 13 residues.

This clonotype occurred once. The genes are TRBV19 and TRBJ1-5; 7 bases align to TRBD1. Germline V lookup: CDR1 LNHDA, CDR2 SQIVND (reference sequence). V shed 3 bases, J shed 5 bases, and the junction held 4 bases outside the gene matches. The length of the CDR3 is 14 residues. The CDR3 spells CASSITGTDQPQHF. Here the CDR3 DNA reads TGTGCCAGTAGTATCACCGGGACAGATCAGCCCCAGCATTTT.

On this clonotype itself: A clone one base away is much larger, so this may be a read error. V usage is TRBV6-2 or TRBV6-3 and J usage is TRBJ2-7; D unclear. The germline V gene has CDR1 MNHEY and CDR2 SVGEGT. The CDR3 consists of 14 residues. CDR3 region: CSSSLVGRAAEQYF. CDR3 coding DNA: TGTTCCAGCAGTTTAGTCGGTAGGGCGGCCGAGCAGTACTTC.

This clonotype was counted between two and nine times. V usage is TRBV7-2 and J usage is TRBJ1-4, with D tentatively TRBD1 (5 bases). Trimming shortened V by 5 bases and J by 7 bases, and 11 bases separated the two germline ends. This CDR3 has 13 amino acids. Germline lookup yields CDR1 SGHTA and CDR2 FQGNSA. CDR3 DNA sequence: TGTGCCAGCAGCCGATGGGGCGGTGAAAAACTGTTTTTT. Translated: CASSRWGGEKLFF.

This clonotype was found a few times. With a much larger clone just one base away, this may be a read error. The rearrangement uses TRBV4-1 and TRBJ2-7; 9 bases agree with TRBD1. From germline, CDR1 is MGHRA and CDR2 YSYEKL. The CDR3 runs to 15 residues. The CDR3 loop is CASSPGTGIGYERYF. The CDR3 bases are TGCGCCAGCAGCCCCGGGACAGGGATCGGCTACGAGCGGTACTTC.

V gene TRBV5-6 combines with J gene TRBJ2-7, with unresolved D. V lost 1 base to trimming and J lost 2 bases, with 22 bases between them. The CDR3 covers 18 residues. The V gene's germline CDR1 is SGHDT and CDR2 YYEEEE. The CDR3 protein is CASSLYVWRVEFPYEQYF. The CDR3 nucleotides read TGTGCCAGCAGCTTGTACGTGTGGAGAGTCGAGTTTCCCTACGAGCAGTACTTC.

Note on this clonotype: A much bigger clone sits one base away, suggesting this may be a read error. The chain joins TRBV4-1 to TRBJ2-2; D is possibly TRBD1 or TRBD2 (5 bases each). The CDR3 covers 14 residues. CDR1 and CDR2 (germline): MGHRA, YSYEKL. CDR3 sequence: CASSLAGSTGELLF. CDR3 coding DNA: TGCGCCAGCAGCCTAGCAGGGAGCACCGGGGAGCTGCTTTTT.

There are many counts of this clonotype. This sequence joins TRBV5-1 and TRBJ1-1; no clear D. This CDR3 is built from 12 residues. V lost 5 bases, J lost 5 bases, and 10 bases lay in between. CDR1 is SGHRS and CDR2 is YFSETQ in the germline V gene. CDR3 nucleotides: TGCGCCAGCAGTATGGGTGGAACTGAAGCTTTCTTT. This codes for CASSMGGTEAFF.

This clonotype occurred many times. The J gene is TRBJ2-1, the V gene TRBV29-1, with 10 bases aligning to TRBD2. CDR1 is SQVTM, CDR2 ANQGSEA, per germline. J gave up 7 bases and V 4 bases, and 7 bases lay outside the gene matches. The CDR3 length is 14 residues. In DNA, the CDR3 is TGCAGCGTTGGAACGGGACTAGCGAGGAATGAGCAGTTCTTC. Its protein is CSVGTGLARNEQFF.